This T cell receptor beta chain came from a study of regulatory T cells in long-lasting Graves disease. The overall study: Over 5 years of antithyroid drugs plus positive TSH receptor antibodies defined persistent Graves' disease.

As to time point: persistent/refractory GD, antithyroid drugs over 5 years with positive TRAb. PBMCs were the source of the RNA used for TCR sequencing. Building the TCR beta libraries relied on iRepertoire HTBI primers, and CDR3 regions underwent Arm-PCR. Via MiXCR, TCRdb re-called the multiplex PCR reads, giving one row per CDR3 protein. Of around 400,000 distinct CDR3 sequences listed, less than 25% are singletons. This CDR3 has 16 amino acids. Trimming left V 2 bases short and J 2 bases short, with 12 bases between. The germline gives CDR1 SGHTA, CDR2 FQGNSA. The source material was peripheral blood mononuclear cells (PBMCs), sampled when the disease was refractory, from a patient treated with antithyroid drugs. The V call is TRBV7-2, the J call TRBJ2-2; D remains ambiguous. The receptor comes from a female donor with Graves disease. The CDR3 loop is CASSLIISTNTGELFF. The DNA for the CDR3 is TGTGCCAGCAGCTTAATCATCTCTACAAACACCGGGGAGCTGTTTTTT.